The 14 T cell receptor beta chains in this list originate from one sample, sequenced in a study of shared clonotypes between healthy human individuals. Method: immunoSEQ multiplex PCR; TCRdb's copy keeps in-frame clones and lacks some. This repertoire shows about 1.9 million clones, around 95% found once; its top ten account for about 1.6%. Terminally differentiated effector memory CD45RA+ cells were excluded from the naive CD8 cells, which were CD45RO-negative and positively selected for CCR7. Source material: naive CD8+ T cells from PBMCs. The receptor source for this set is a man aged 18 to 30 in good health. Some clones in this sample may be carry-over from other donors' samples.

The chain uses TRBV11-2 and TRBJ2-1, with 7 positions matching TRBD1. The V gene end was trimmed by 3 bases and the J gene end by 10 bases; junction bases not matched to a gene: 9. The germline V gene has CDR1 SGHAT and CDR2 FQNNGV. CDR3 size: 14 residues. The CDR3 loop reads CASSLWAGGYEQFF. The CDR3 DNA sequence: TGTGCCAGCAGCTTGTGGGCAGGGGGATACGAGCAGTTCTTC.

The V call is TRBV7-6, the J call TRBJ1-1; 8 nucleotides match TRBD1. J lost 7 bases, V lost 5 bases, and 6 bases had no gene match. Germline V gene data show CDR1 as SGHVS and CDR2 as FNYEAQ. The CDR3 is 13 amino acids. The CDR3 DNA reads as TGTGCCAGCAGCAGAGGGACAGGAGGTGAAGCTTTCTTT. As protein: CASSRGTGGEAFF.

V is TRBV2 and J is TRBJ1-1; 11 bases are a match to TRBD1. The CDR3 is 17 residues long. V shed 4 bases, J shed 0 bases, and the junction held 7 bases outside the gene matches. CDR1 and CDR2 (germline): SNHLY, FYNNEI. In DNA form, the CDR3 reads TGTGCCAGCAGTGGACCGGGACAGGGGGGGGTGAACACTGAAGCTTTCTTT. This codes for CASSGPGQGGVNTEAFF.

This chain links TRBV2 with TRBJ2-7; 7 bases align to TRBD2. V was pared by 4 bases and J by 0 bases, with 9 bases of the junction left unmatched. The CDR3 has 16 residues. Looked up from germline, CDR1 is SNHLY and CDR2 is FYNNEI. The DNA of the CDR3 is TGTGCCAGCAGTGTAAGGCCCGGCGGGGGCTCCTACGAGCAGTACTTC. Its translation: CASSVRPGGGSYEQYF. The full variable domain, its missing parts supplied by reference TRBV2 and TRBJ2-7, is EPEVTQTPSHQVTQMGQEVILRCVPISNHLYFYWYRQILGQKVEFLVSFYNNEISEKSEIFDDQFSVERPDGSNFTLKIRSTKLEDSAMYFCASSVRPGGGSYEQYFGPGTRLTVT.

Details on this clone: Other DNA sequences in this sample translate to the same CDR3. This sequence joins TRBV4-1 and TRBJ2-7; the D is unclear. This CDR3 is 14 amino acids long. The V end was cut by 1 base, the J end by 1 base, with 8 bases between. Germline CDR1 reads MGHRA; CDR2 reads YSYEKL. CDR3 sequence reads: CASSQVGGSYEQYF. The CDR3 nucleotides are TGCGCCAGCAGCCAAGTCGGCGGTTCCTACGAGCAGTACTTC.

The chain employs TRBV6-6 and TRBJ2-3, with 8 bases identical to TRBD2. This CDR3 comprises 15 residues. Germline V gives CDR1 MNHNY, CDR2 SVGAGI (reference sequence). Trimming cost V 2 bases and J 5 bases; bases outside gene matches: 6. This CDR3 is CASSYLAGGVDTQYF. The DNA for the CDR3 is TGTGCCAGCAGTTACCTGGCGGGAGGTGTAGATACGCAGTATTTT.

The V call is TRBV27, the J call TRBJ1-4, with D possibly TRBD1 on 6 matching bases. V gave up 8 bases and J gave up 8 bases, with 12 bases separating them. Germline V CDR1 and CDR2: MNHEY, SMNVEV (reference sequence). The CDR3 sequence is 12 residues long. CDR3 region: CASGTRGEKLFF. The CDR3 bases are TGTGCCAGCGGGACACGGGGAGAAAAACTGTTTTTT.

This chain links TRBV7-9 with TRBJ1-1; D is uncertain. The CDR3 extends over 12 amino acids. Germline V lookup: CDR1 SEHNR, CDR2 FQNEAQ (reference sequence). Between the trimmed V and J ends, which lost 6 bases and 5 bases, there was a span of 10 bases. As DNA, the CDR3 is TGTGCCAGCAGGTTACCAGCGACTGAAGCTTTCTTT. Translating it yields CASRLPATEAFF.

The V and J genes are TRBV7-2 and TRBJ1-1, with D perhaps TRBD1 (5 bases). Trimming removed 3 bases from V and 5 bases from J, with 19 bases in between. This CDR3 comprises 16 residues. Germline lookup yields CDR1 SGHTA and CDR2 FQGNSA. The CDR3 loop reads CASSFYIPGEGTEAFF. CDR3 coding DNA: TGTGCCAGCAGCTTTTATATCCCGGGGGAGGGTACTGAAGCTTTCTTT. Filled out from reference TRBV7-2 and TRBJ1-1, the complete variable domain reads GAGVSQSPSNKVTEKGKDVELRCDPISGHTALYWYRQSLGQGLEFLIYFQGNSAPDKSGLPSDRFSAERTGGSVSTLTIQRTQQEDSAVYLCASSFYIPGEGTEAFFGQGTRLTVV.

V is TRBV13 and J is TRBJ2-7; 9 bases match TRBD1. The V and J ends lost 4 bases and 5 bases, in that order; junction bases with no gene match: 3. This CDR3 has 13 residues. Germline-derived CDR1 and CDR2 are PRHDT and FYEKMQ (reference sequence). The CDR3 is CASSSTGGHEQYF. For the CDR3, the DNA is TGTGCCAGCAGCTCCACAGGGGGCCACGAGCAGTACTTC.

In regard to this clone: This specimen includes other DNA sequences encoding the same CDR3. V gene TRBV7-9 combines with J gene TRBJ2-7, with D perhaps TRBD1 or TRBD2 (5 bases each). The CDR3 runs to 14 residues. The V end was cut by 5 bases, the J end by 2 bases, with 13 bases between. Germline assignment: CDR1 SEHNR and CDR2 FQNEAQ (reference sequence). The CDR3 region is CASSQRDRAYEQYF. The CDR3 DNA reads TGTGCCAGCAGCCAACGGGACCGCGCCTACGAGCAGTACTTC.

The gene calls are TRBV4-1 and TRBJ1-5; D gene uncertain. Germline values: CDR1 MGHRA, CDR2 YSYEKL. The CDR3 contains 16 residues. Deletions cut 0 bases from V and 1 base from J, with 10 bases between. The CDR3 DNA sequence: TGCGCCAGCAGCCAAGAGGCGGGGATGAGCAATCAGCCCCAGCATTTT. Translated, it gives CASSQEAGMSNQPQHF.

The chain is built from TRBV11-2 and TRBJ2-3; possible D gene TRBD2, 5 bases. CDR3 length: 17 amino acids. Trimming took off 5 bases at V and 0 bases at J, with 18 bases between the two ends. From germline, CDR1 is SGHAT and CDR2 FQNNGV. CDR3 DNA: TGTGCCAGCAGCGCCTACGGTGGGCCGGGAAGCACAGATACGCAGTATTTT. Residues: CASSAYGGPGSTDTQYF.

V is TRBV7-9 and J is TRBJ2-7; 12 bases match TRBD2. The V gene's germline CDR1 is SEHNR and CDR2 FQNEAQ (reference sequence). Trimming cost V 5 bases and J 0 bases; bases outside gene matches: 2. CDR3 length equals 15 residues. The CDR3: CASSATSGSSYEQYF. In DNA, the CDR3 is TGTGCCAGCAGCGCGACTAGCGGGAGCTCCTACGAGCAGTACTTC.